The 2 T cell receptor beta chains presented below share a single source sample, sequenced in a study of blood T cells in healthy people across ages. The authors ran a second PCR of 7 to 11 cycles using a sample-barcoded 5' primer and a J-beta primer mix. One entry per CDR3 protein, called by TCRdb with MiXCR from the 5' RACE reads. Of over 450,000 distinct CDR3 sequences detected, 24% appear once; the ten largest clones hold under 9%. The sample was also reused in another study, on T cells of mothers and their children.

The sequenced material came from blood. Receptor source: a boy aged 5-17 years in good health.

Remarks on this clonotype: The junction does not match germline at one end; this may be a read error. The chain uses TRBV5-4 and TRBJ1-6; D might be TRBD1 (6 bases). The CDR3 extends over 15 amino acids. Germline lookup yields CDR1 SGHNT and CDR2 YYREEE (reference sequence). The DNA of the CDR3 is TGTGCCAGCAGCCCTGGCGGGGGCGAGAATTCACCCCTCCGCTTT. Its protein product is CASSPGGGENSPLRF.

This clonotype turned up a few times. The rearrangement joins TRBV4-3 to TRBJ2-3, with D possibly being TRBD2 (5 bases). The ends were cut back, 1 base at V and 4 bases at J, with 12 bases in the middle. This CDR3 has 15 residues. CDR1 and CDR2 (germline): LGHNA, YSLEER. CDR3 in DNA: TGCGCCAGCAGCCAAGTTCCAGGAGGAGCAGATACGCAGTATTTT. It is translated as CASSQVPGGADTQYF.